The clone carrying this T cell receptor (beta chain) was picked up a small number of times. This CDR3 is built from 13 residues. The V gene end was trimmed by 6 bases and the J gene end by 6 bases; junction bases not matched to a gene: 7. Germline-derived CDR1 and CDR2 are LNHDA and SQIVND (reference sequence). This specimen belongs to a study of cytomegalovirus exposure and HLA in healthy donors. It was with 60 Vbeta and 13 Jbeta primers that the PCR ran. Libraries were prepared by immunoSEQ multiplex PCR; TCRdb keeps only in-frame clonotypes and omits some of them. The table lists 55,000 to 80,000 clones, 65% to 90% of them singletons.

The V gene is TRBV19, the J gene TRBJ2-7, with 8 bases that match TRBD1. This clonotype was obtained from a female donor in good health and CMV-seronegative. Sequencing used PBMCs. CDR3 in amino acids: CASSPGQGFEQYF. The CDR3 DNA reads TGTGCCAGTAGCCCAGGACAGGGCTTCGAGCAGTACTTC.